These 20 T cell receptor beta chains came from one sample sequenced in a study of cytomegalovirus exposure and HLA in healthy donors. The study ran its PCR with 60 Vbeta and 13 Jbeta primers. This table comes from immunoSEQ multiplex PCR, and its TCRdb copy is limited to in-frame clones, with some not included. Among 150,000 to 200,000 clones listed, 68% were seen once. Material for sequencing was PBMCs. The receptors were gathered from a young woman in good health and CMV-seropositive.

The chain carries TRBV29-1 and TRBJ2-3; 9 bases match TRBD2. CDR3 length: 16 residues. V gave up 4 bases and J gave up 5 bases; unmatched junction bases: 13. Germline V gene lookup returns CDR1 SQVTM and CDR2 ANQGSEA. DNA of the CDR3: TGCAGCGTTGTCCCTCCGGGACTAGCTGTGGTAGATACGCAGTATTTT. Protein sequence: CSVVPPGLAVVDTQYF.

This clone was found a few times. V gene TRBV6-4 combines with J gene TRBJ2-2; maybe TRBD2 (5 bases). CDR1 is MRHNA and CDR2 is SNTAGT in the germline V gene. This CDR3 comprises 14 residues. Trimming shortened V by 1 base and J by 7 bases, and 10 bases separated the two germline ends. The CDR3 bases are TGTGCCAGCAGTGACTTGAGGGAAAGCGGGGAGCTGTTTTTT. Translating gives CASSDLRESGELFF.

The chain employs TRBV27 and TRBJ2-1, with 9 nucleotides matching TRBD2. Losses at the gene ends were 5 bases for V and 6 bases for J; bases not matched to a gene: 11. Germline V gene sequence: CDR1 MNHEY, CDR2 SMNVEV (reference sequence). The CDR3 sequence is 16 residues long. The CDR3 DNA follows: TGTGCCAGCAGTGCTCCCCTAGCGGGATACGGCAATGAGCAGTTCTTC. It codes for CASSAPLAGYGNEQFF.

V is TRBV7-3 and J is TRBJ2-1, with 8 bases lining up with TRBD1. Germline V gene data show CDR1 as SGHTA and CDR2 as FQGTGA. The ends lost 5 bases at V and 10 bases at J; junction bases unmatched: 13. The CDR3 consists of 15 residues. The CDR3 DNA follows: TGTGCCAGCAGCCCAGGGACAGGCTCCGGTTACGAGCAGTTCTTC. It is translated as CASSPGTGSGYEQFF.

The chain combines TRBV5-1 with TRBJ2-1; 7 bases are a match to TRBD2. J lost 4 bases, V lost 4 bases, and 11 bases had no gene match. The CDR3 extends over 16 amino acids. Per germline, CDR1 SGHRS and CDR2 YFSETQ. In nucleotides, the CDR3 is TGCGCCAGCAGCCCCGAAGGGAGGGAGTGGTACAATGAGCAGTTCTTC. Its translation is CASSPEGREWYNEQFF.

The chain has TRBV2 and TRBJ2-7, with D possibly being TRBD1 (6 bases). This CDR3 is 20 amino acids long. Germline assignment: CDR1 SNHLY and CDR2 FYNNEI. Trimming cost V 4 bases and J 5 bases, with 33 bases left between them. The CDR3 here is CASSGRTVYFGLSTAHEQYF. CDR3 DNA: TGTGCCAGCAGTGGGAGGACAGTTTATTTCGGCCTCTCTACAGCGCACGAGCAGTACTTC.

The V and J genes are TRBV4-3 and TRBJ1-5, with TRBD1 identical over 8 bases. The CDR3 runs 18 residues. In germline, CDR1 is LGHNA, CDR2 YSLEER. J lost 3 bases, V lost 1 base, and 11 bases had no gene match. The DNA of the CDR3 is TGCGCCAGCAGCCAAGGCCCAGTGGCAGGGGGCTTCAATCAGCCCCAGCATTTT. This sequence encodes CASSQGPVAGGFNQPQHF.

This clone has only a few counts. J is TRBJ2-1 and V is TRBV2; 7 bases are shared with TRBD2. Germline CDR1 reads SNHLY; CDR2 reads FYNNEI. This CDR3 comprises 15 residues. After removal of 2 bases from V and 9 bases from J, the junction contained 10 bases not matched to a gene. The CDR3 is CASSETIGTTAEQFF. CDR3 in DNA: TGTGCCAGCAGTGAAACCATCGGGACTACGGCTGAGCAGTTCTTC.

This chain joins TRBV7-3 and TRBJ2-7, with D maybe TRBD1 (6 bases). The V and J ends lost 7 bases and 6 bases respectively, with 16 bases between them. Germline V gene lookup returns CDR1 SGHTA and CDR2 FQGTGA. The CDR3 runs to 13 residues. In nucleotides, the CDR3 is TGTGCCAGCAATACAGGGCCTGGACGCGAGCAGTACTTC. Translation gives CASNTGPGREQYF.

J is TRBJ1-2 and V is TRBV2; no definite D call. Looked up from germline, CDR1 is SNHLY and CDR2 is FYNNEI. V dropped 2 bases and J dropped 6 bases, with 19 bases sitting between them. This CDR3 spans 16 amino acids. This chain's CDR3 is CASSEMGLAVPNGYTF. The CDR3 DNA is TGTGCCAGCAGTGAAATGGGCCTGGCTGTCCCGAATGGCTACACCTTC.

The chain is built from TRBV7-8 and TRBJ2-7; D possibly corresponds to TRBD1 (5 bases). The germline CDR1 and CDR2 sequences are SGHVS and FQNEAQ. V was cut by 5 bases and J by 0 bases, with 14 bases left in between. This CDR3 comprises 15 residues. The CDR3 region is CASSTHRRSSYEQYF. In nucleotides, the CDR3 is TGTGCCAGCAGCACACACAGGAGATCCTCCTACGAGCAGTACTTC.

This chain joins TRBV15 and TRBJ2-2, with TRBD2 matching over 7 bases. Per germline, CDR1 LNHNV and CDR2 YYDKDF (reference sequence). V lost 6 bases to trimming and J lost 2 bases; unmatched junction nucleotides: 3. The CDR3 totals 14 residues. Here the CDR3 reads CATRASGNTGELFF. The CDR3 bases are TGTGCCACCAGGGCTAGCGGAAACACCGGGGAGCTGTTTTTT.

CDR3 region: CATSRVHGRGRVGELFF. In nucleotides, the CDR3 is TGTGCCACCAGCAGAGTTCATGGCAGGGGGCGCGTCGGGGAGCTGTTTTTT. The chain recombines TRBV15 with TRBJ2-2, with TRBD1 identical over 8 bases. V was pared by 1 base and J by 7 bases, with 11 bases of the junction left unmatched. The length of the CDR3 is 17 residues. Germline V CDR1 and CDR2: LNHNV, YYDKDF (reference sequence).

This clone has a handful of counts. Other DNA sequences in this specimen translate into the identical CDR3. The chain has TRBV6-5 and TRBJ1-2; TRBD1 might be the D (6 bases). Per germline, CDR1 MNHEY and CDR2 SVGAGI. This CDR3 is built from 14 residues. V was clipped by 0 bases and J by 5 bases, with 10 bases between them. This CDR3 is CASSYSTGAYGYTF. The CDR3 DNA reads TGTGCCAGCAGTTACTCGACAGGTGCTTATGGCTACACCTTC.

This chain uses TRBV29-1 with TRBJ1-2; 9 bases map to TRBD1. After removal of 7 bases from V and 7 bases from J, the junction contained 13 bases not matched to a gene. This CDR3 is built from 14 residues. Germline assignment: CDR1 SQVTM and CDR2 ANQGSEA. CDR3 loop: CSERTGEGLRGYTF. In DNA form, the CDR3 reads TGCAGCGAGAGGACAGGGGAAGGATTGCGTGGCTACACCTTC.

This clone occurred once. The chain carries TRBV9 and TRBJ1-1, with 9 bases matching TRBD1. CDR1 and CDR2 (germline): SGDLS, YYNGEE. The V gene end was trimmed by 2 bases and the J gene end by 8 bases; junction bases not matched to a gene: 7. CDR3 length equals 14 residues. DNA for the CDR3: TGTGCCAGCAGCGTGGAGCCGGGACAGGGAGAAGCTTTCTTT. Translated, it gives CASSVEPGQGEAFF.

The rearrangement links TRBV25-1 to TRBJ1-6; D gene uncertain. The CDR3 has 13 amino acids. Germline V gene sequence: CDR1 MGHDK, CDR2 SYGVNS. V lost 0 bases and J lost 7, with 4 bases in between. The CDR3: CASSEYVNSPLHF. CDR3 nucleotides: TGTGCCAGCAGTGAATACGTGAATTCACCCCTCCACTTT.

The chain has TRBV19 and TRBJ1-5; possibly TRBD1 for D (5 bases). Between the trimmed V and J ends, which lost 2 bases and 0 bases, there was a span of 14 bases. CDR1 and CDR2 (germline): LNHDA, SQIVND (reference sequence). This CDR3 has 17 residues. The CDR3 DNA is TGTGCCAGTAGTATACTACCAGGACATTCTAGCAATCAGCCCCAGCATTTT. Its translation: CASSILPGHSSNQPQHF.

This clone has only one observation. The rearrangement joins TRBV9 to TRBJ1-2; tentatively, D is TRBD1 (6 bases). The CDR3 is 16 residues long. Germline values: CDR1 SGDLS, CDR2 YYNGEE. Deletions cut 0 bases from V and 6 bases from J, with 18 bases between. The CDR3 nucleotides read TGTGCCAGCAGCGTAGATCTCACAGGGTTAGTCCATGGCTACACCTTC. Amino acid sequence: CASSVDLTGLVHGYTF.

The J gene is TRBJ2-5, the V gene TRBV2, with TRBD1 identical over 8 bases. The CDR3 covers 17 residues. Germline CDR1 and CDR2: SNHLY and FYNNEI. Germline trimming cut 9 bases from V and 5 bases from J; bases unmatched to any gene: 20. The CDR3 DNA is TGTGCCAGTACACCTCGGGGCCAGGGGGCCGTTGGGGAGACCCAGTACTTC. Its translation: CASTPRGQGAVGETQYF.